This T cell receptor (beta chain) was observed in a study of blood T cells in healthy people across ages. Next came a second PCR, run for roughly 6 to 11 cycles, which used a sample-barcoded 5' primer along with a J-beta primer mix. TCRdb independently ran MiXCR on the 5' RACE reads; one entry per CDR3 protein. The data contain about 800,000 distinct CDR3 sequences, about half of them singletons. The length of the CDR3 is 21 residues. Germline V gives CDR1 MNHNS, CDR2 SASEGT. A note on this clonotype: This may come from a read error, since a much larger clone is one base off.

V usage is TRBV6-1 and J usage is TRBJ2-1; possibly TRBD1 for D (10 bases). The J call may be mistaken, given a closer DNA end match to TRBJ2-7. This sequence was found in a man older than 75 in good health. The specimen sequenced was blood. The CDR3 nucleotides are TGTGCCAGCAGTGCACTTCGATGGGACAGGGGTAGCGGGAGCTCCTACAATGAGCAGTACTTC. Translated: CASSALRWDRGSGSSYNEQYF.